The 5 T cell receptor beta chains given below trace back to one sample, sequenced in a study of blood T cell repertoires in COVID-19 (dated by TCRdb to about 2020). Preparation of the library involved the immunoSEQ multiplex PCR assay. TCRdb retrieved this table from immuneACCESS and kept in-frame rearrangements only. Not all clones are present; in checked studies, unresolved V genes account for under half, and no reason is known for the remainder. Within this sample are 250,000 to 350,000 clones, with approximately 89% of them counted one time only. The ten most abundant clones make up about 2% of the sample. Sequenced: peripheral blood. The origin of the receptors is a woman between 25 and 40 years old with COVID-19, enrolled during active disease.

This CDR3 reads CAWSRQNYGYTF. DNA for the CDR3: TGTGCCTGGTCCAGACAGAACTATGGCTACACCTTC. This chain uses TRBV30 with TRBJ1-2, with a possible D match to TRBD1 (5 bases). This CDR3 contains 12 residues. V gave up 5 bases and J gave up 2 bases, with 9 bases separating them. Germline V gene lookup returns CDR1 GTSNPN and CDR2 SVGIG (reference sequence).

The chain combines TRBV27 with TRBJ1-1, with TRBD1 matching 7 bases. Germline lookup yields CDR1 MNHEY and CDR2 SMNVEV (reference sequence). With V trimmed by 0 bases and J by 0 bases, 4 bases remained unmatched. The CDR3 is 16 residues long. The CDR3 spells CASSLSRGQMNTEAFF. The CDR3 nucleotides read TGTGCCAGCAGTTTATCCAGGGGACAGATGAACACTGAAGCTTTCTTT.

The chain has TRBV11-2 and TRBJ2-1, with 8 bases matching TRBD2. The V segment lost 4 bases and the J segment 8 bases; nucleotides outside the gene matches: 10. There are 15 residues in the CDR3. Germline assignment: CDR1 SGHAT and CDR2 FQNNGV. The CDR3 DNA reads TGTGCCAGCAGCTCTCTCACGGGAGGGCCCTATGAGCAGTTCTTC. Amino acid sequence: CASSSLTGGPYEQFF.

The chain employs TRBV21-1 and TRBJ1-1; the D call in the table, TRBD1, was not verified against the DNA. TRBV21-1 is a documented pseudogene. The CDR3 loop spans 14 amino acids. This chain's CDR3 is CASISVGENTEAFF. Here the CDR3 DNA reads TGTGCCAGCATCTCCGTAGGGGAAAACACTGAAGCTTTCTTT.

V is TRBV6-5 and J is TRBJ1-3; weak D call: TRBD1 (6 bases). The V gene lost 6 bases and the J gene lost 0 bases, with 9 bases spanning the gap. The V gene's germline CDR1 is MNHEY and CDR2 SVGAGI. The CDR3 has 14 amino acids. DNA for the CDR3: TGTGCCAGCAGACCCAGGGGCTCTGGAAACACCATATATTTT. It encodes CASRPRGSGNTIYF.